Sequencing of this TCR beta chain was carried out in a study of shared clonotypes between healthy human individuals. Sequencing was performed with immunoSEQ multiplex PCR; in TCRdb, only in-frame clones are kept and a portion is missing. The table lists 900,000 to 1,200,000 clones, approximately 78% of them singletons. The germline gives CDR1 MDHEN, CDR2 SYDVKM. V lost 8 bases, J lost 7 bases, and 6 bases stayed unmatched. The CDR3 consists of 13 residues. The V call is TRBV28, the J call TRBJ1-2, with 11 bases fitting TRBD1. The source is a man aged 18 to 35 in good health. Some clones in this sample may be carry-over from other donors' samples. Sequences were obtained from memory CD4+ T cells from PBMCs. Subset reported: CD45RA-negative fraction. This CDR3 is CASLPGQGAGYTF. As DNA, the CDR3 is TGTGCCAGCCTACCCGGACAGGGGGCTGGCTACACCTTC.